Below, 21 T cell receptor beta chains from the same sample are listed, as sequenced in a study of T cells in women clearing cervical HPV infection. Measured with immunoSEQ multiplex PCR; TCRdb has only the in-frame clones, and not every one. The repertoire shows tens of thousands of clones; the top ten hold 3.1%. The sequenced material came from blood buffy coat. These TCRs come from a woman between 18 and 75 years old with a cervical HPV16 infection that either progressed to CIN3+ or cleared (not recorded which).

On this clone: The read gets to within 3 residues of the CDR3 end, and the germline J gene fills in the rest. J is TRBJ2-2 and V is TRBV2; 8 positions agree with TRBD1. There are 17 residues in the CDR3. The germline gives CDR1 SNHLY, CDR2 FYNNEI. The sequenced part of the CDR3 DNA is TGTGCCAGCGGGGACAGGTCCCGACTCTCTGGGGCCAACGTG. It is translated as CASGDRSRLSGANV. The complete CDR3 reads CASGDRSRLSGANVLFF.

Remarks on this clone: The read is 3 residues too short to cover the CDR3 end, so that end is filled in from the germline J gene. J is TRBJ2-1 and V is TRBV5-4; 15 positions agree with TRBD2. The CDR3 runs to 16 residues. Germline V gene lookup returns CDR1 SGHNT and CDR2 YYREEE (reference sequence). Trimming cost V 3 bases and J 9 bases; bases outside gene matches: 7. Incomplete CDR3 DNA: TGTGCCAGCAGCTCTGGGACTAGCGGGGGGATGGGTGAG. Amino acids: CASSSGTSGGMGE. The full CDR3 sequence reads CASSSGTSGGMGEQFF.

On this clone itself: From the germline J gene comes the end of the CDR3, since the read stops 3 residues before it. V is TRBV27 and J is TRBJ1-2, with 10 bases that match TRBD1. The CDR3 is 14 amino acids. The trim removed 5 bases at V and 3 bases at J, leaving 3 bases unmatched. Germline V gives CDR1 MNHEY, CDR2 SMNVEV (reference sequence). CDR3 sequence reads: CASSRTGGHYGYTF. CDR3 DNA (partial): TGTGCCAGCAGTAGGACAGGGGGGCACTATGGC.

As for this clone: The missing CDR3 end, 3 residues past where the read stops, is filled in from the germline J gene. The chain is built from TRBV7-6 and TRBJ1-2; possible D gene TRBD1, 6 bases. CDR1 is SGHVS and CDR2 is FNYEAQ in the germline V gene. The CDR3 consists of 13 residues. The part of the CDR3 DNA that was read is TGTGCCAGCAGCTCGGGGGGCTCCTACGAC. This codes for CASSSGGSYD. In full, the CDR3 is CASSSGGSYDYTF.

Details on this clone: The sequenced fragment ends 3 residues before the CDR3 boundary, so the rest is inferred from the germline J gene. V is TRBV7-3 and J is TRBJ2-3, with 7 positions matching TRBD2. CDR1 is SGHTA and CDR2 is FQGTGA in the germline V gene. The junction had 14 bases not matched to a gene; V was cut back by 5 bases and J by 0 bases. The CDR3 consists of 18 residues. The chain's CDR3 is CASSPKLPGGLSTDTQYF. The CDR3 DNA, read in part, is TGTGCCAGCAGCCCTAAACTGCCGGGGGGACTTAGCACAGATACG.

As for this clone: A junction end diverges from the germline sequence, so it may reflect a read error. The part of the CDR3 DNA that was read is TGTGCCAGCGGTCCCCGAGACAGATATGAC. This codes for CASGPRDRYD. The whole CDR3 sequence reads CASGPRDRYDYTF. This chain joins TRBV6-2 or TRBV6-3 and TRBJ1-2; D perhaps matches TRBD1 (5 bases). Sequencing ends 3 residues short of the CDR3 end; the germline J gene provides the rest. The length of the CDR3 is 13 residues. The V gene's germline CDR1 is MNHEY and CDR2 SVGEGT.

A note on this clone: The CDR3 end is not reached by the read, which stops 3 residues before it; the germline J gene fills it in. The V and J genes are TRBV4-2 and TRBJ2-5, with D possibly matching TRBD2 (7 bases). The V and J ends lost 0 bases and 1 base respectively, with 21 bases between them. The germline CDR1 and CDR2 sequences are LGHNA and YNFKEQ. The CDR3 has 19 residues. CDR3 DNA (partial): TGTGCCAGCAGCCAAGACGCGGGGGTTGGAGGGGGTATCCAAGAGACC. Protein sequence: CASSQDAGVGGGIQET. The entire CDR3 sequence reads CASSQDAGVGGGIQETQYF.

Turning to this clone: The read finishes 3 residues shy of the CDR3 end, and the germline J gene is used to complete it. V is TRBV7-8 and J is TRBJ2-7; 7 bases align to TRBD2. CDR3 length equals 13 residues. CDR1 and CDR2 (germline): SGHVS, FQNEAQ. Trimming cost V 3 bases and J 6 bases; bases outside gene matches: 5. The CDR3 here is CASSFPTGGEQYF. CDR3 DNA, as far as it was read: TGTGCCAGCAGCTTCCCGACGGGGGGCGAG.

To note about this clone: Sequencing ends 3 residues short of the CDR3 end; the germline J gene provides the rest. The V and J genes are TRBV20-1 and TRBJ2-4; D is uncertain. The V end was cut by 6 bases, the J end by 1 base, with 16 bases between. The CDR3 length is 15 residues. Per germline, CDR1 DFQATT and CDR2 SNEGSKA (reference sequence). The CDR3 region is CSAPAFQAAKNIQYF. CDR3 bases read: TGCAGTGCCCCGGCCTTCCAGGCGGCCAAAAACATT.

Comments on this clone: The read finishes 3 residues shy of the CDR3 end, and the germline J gene is used to complete it. This chain connects TRBV5-4 to TRBJ2-7; 7 nucleotides match TRBD2. Looked up from germline, CDR1 is SGHNT and CDR2 is YYREEE (reference sequence). The CDR3 consists of 14 residues. The J segment lost 4 bases and the V segment lost 2 bases, leaving 6 bases of the junction unmatched. The chain's CDR3 is CASSFPGRGYEQYF. The covered CDR3 bases are TGTGCCAGCAGCTTCCCTGGGAGGGGATACGAG.

Turning to this clone: The read halts 3 residues ahead of the CDR3 end, with the missing end drawn from the germline J gene. This sequence joins TRBV19 and TRBJ1-2; TRBD1 might be the D (5 bases). Per germline, CDR1 LNHDA and CDR2 SQIVND (reference sequence). This CDR3 region has 15 residues. Partial CDR3 DNA: TGTGCCACCTTACCGAGCGGGACCCCCCGCGGTGAC. It codes for CATLPSGTPRGD. The CDR3 in its entirety is CATLPSGTPRGDYTF.

The CDR3 loop reads CASRVTGGTSSSPLHF. The covered CDR3 bases are TGTGCCAGCAGGGTAACAGGGGGCACAAGTAGTTCACCC. V is TRBV2 and J is TRBJ1-6; 9 bases agree with TRBD1. The read terminates 3 residues before the CDR3 end, so the remaining end is supplied by the germline J gene. The CDR3 has 16 amino acids. V shed 6 bases and J 9 bases; nucleotides not matched to a gene: 12. CDR1 is SNHLY and CDR2 is FYNNEI in the germline V gene.

About this clone itself: The CDR3 is cut off 3 residues early in the read; its end comes from the germline J gene. The chain is built from TRBV6-1 and TRBJ1-6; no clear D. Trimming shortened V by 2 bases and J by 4 bases, and 3 bases separated the two germline ends. The germline CDR1 and CDR2 sequences are MNHNS and SASEGT. The CDR3 is 13 amino acids. CDR3 region: CASSEQYNSPLHF. The CDR3 bases that were read are TGTGCCAGCAGTGAACAATATAATTCACCC.

Worth noting for this clone: The read finishes 3 residues shy of the CDR3 end, and the germline J gene is used to complete it. The chain is built from TRBV7-3 and TRBJ1-2; 8 bases line up with TRBD1. The CDR3 is 13 amino acids. CDR1 SGHTA and CDR2 FQGTGA come from the germline V gene. The DNA read from the CDR3 is TGTGCCAGCAGCTTAATAGGGACAGGCGGC. Translation: CASSLIGTGG. From start to end, the CDR3 is CASSLIGTGGYTF.

Of note for this clone: The read stops 3 residues short of the end of the CDR3; the missing end is completed from the germline J gene. The chain couples TRBV20-1 to TRBJ1-1; 7 bases are shared with TRBD1. Trimming took 2 bases from V and 0 from J; bases not matched to a gene: 3. This CDR3 has 14 residues. Per the germline V gene, CDR1 is DFQATT and CDR2 is SNEGSKA (reference sequence). This chain's CDR3 is CSARLGTVNTEAFF. The part of the CDR3 DNA that was read is TGCAGTGCTAGATTGGGGACAGTGAACACTGAA.

In the case of this clone: The CDR3 end lies 3 residues beyond the end of the read and is filled in from the germline J gene. The rearrangement joins TRBV10-3 to TRBJ2-1; 16 positions match TRBD2. The V segment lost 4 bases and the J segment 7 bases; nucleotides outside the gene matches: 10. The CDR3 loop spans 18 amino acids. CDR1 is ENHRY and CDR2 is SYGVKD in the germline V gene. The sequenced part of the CDR3 DNA is TGTGCCATCAGTGCGGATGGGACTAGCGGGGGGGCCAAGAATGAG. Protein product: CAISADGTSGGAKNE. The entire CDR3 sequence reads CAISADGTSGGAKNEQFF.

On this clone itself: The CDR3 is cut off 3 residues early in the read; its end comes from the germline J gene. V is TRBV20-1 and J is TRBJ2-1, with D possibly TRBD1 on 5 matching bases. CDR3 length: 14 amino acids. The V and J ends lost 3 bases and 3 bases respectively, with 12 bases between them. Germline CDR1 reads DFQATT; CDR2 reads SNEGSKA (reference sequence). Incomplete CDR3 DNA: TGCAGTGCTAGCAAGGGGTCGAACTACAATGAG. The encoded protein is CSASKGSNYNE. Given in full, the CDR3 is CSASKGSNYNEQFF.

A remark on this clone: The CDR3 extends 3 residues past the end of the read, so its final part is completed from the germline J gene. The chain combines TRBV12-5 with TRBJ2-1; 7 positions match TRBD2. Germline V lookup: CDR1 LGHNT, CDR2 FRNRAP. This CDR3 contains 15 residues. The trim removed 6 bases at V and 3 bases at J, leaving 8 bases unmatched. CDR3 amino acids: CASGPSTGGYNEQFF. CDR3 DNA (partial): TGTGCTAGTGGCCCATCCACGGGGGGCTACAATGAG.

This clone is called medium-sized based on its frequency. Other nucleotide sequences from this sample produce the same CDR3. The CDR3 DNA, read in part, is TGTGCCAGCTCATCAGGACTCGTTCAAGAGACC. Translated, it gives CASSSGLVQET. The full CDR3 sequence reads CASSSGLVQETQYF. The chain combines TRBV18 with TRBJ2-5; a weak D match, TRBD2 (5 bases). The CDR3 extends 3 residues past the end of the read, so its final part is completed from the germline J gene. Germline CDR1 reads KGHSH; CDR2 reads LQKENI. The CDR3 covers 14 residues. Trimming pared 5 bases from V and 2 bases from J, leaving 12 bases between.

In regard to this clone: The read gets to within 3 residues of the CDR3 end, and the germline J gene fills in the rest. The J gene is TRBJ1-4, the V gene TRBV19; 9 bases map to TRBD1. The CDR3 covers 14 residues. J was trimmed by 6 bases and V by 4 bases; bases with no gene match: 3. Germline-derived CDR1 and CDR2 are LNHDA and SQIVND (reference sequence). The sequenced CDR3 bases are TGTGCCAGTAGTAAGGGACAGGGCGATGAAAAA. The encoded protein is CASSKGQGDEK. The entire CDR3 reads CASSKGQGDEKLFF. Full variable domain (rest looked up from reference TRBV19 and TRBJ1-4): DGGITQSPKYLFRKEGQNVTLSCEQNLNHDAMYWYRQDPGQGLRLIYYSQIVNDFQKGDIAEGYSVSREKKESFPLTVTSAQKNPTAFYLCASSKGQGDEKLFFGSGTQLSVL.

In regard to this clone: With the read ending 3 residues before the CDR3 end, the germline J gene is used to fill in that end. The V and J genes are TRBV7-8 and TRBJ2-2, with 11 bases that match TRBD1. J lost 6 bases, V lost 2 bases, and 2 bases had no gene match. The CDR3 is 15 residues long. Germline V lookup: CDR1 SGHVS, CDR2 FQNEAQ. The CDR3 loop is CASSLPGQGAGELFF. Partial CDR3 DNA: TGTGCCAGCAGCTTACCGGGACAGGGGGCCGGGGAG.